These 27 T cell receptor beta chains were sequenced from one sample in a study of blood T cell repertoires in COVID-19. Assay: immunoSEQ multiplex PCR; the TCRdb copy retains only in-frame clones and omits some. The sample shows roughly 200,000 clones, roughly nine tenths of them seen only once. Sequences were obtained from peripheral blood. These receptor sequences come from a man aged 55 to 70 with active or convalescent COVID-19.

The chain combines TRBV7-9 with TRBJ1-2, with TRBD1 identical over 8 bases. Germline assignment: CDR1 SEHNR and CDR2 FQNEAQ (reference sequence). This CDR3 spans 15 amino acids. V lost 5 bases to trimming and J lost 0 bases; unmatched junction nucleotides: 5. CDR3 region: CASSPTGAANYGYTF. The CDR3, as DNA: TGTGCCAGCAGCCCGACAGGGGCAGCTAACTATGGCTACACCTTC.

This clone has only a few counts. This sequence joins TRBV2 and TRBJ2-1; D is possibly TRBD2 (5 bases). The CDR3 is 18 residues long. Germline loops: CDR1 SNHLY, CDR2 FYNNEI. Trimming shortened V by 2 bases and J by 7 bases, and 24 bases separated the two germline ends. CDR3 loop: CASSESLADAGPGNEQFF. For the CDR3, the DNA is TGTGCCAGCAGTGAAAGTTTGGCCGACGCAGGTCCGGGGAATGAGCAGTTCTTC.

The J gene is TRBJ2-1, the V gene TRBV6-5; maybe TRBD1 (6 bases). Germline CDR1 reads MNHEY; CDR2 reads SVGAGI. This CDR3 has 14 residues. V was pared by 5 bases and J by 10 bases, with 18 bases between. CDR3 DNA sequence: TGTGCCAGCAGTCACCCATCACAGGGAAGAGAGCAGTTCTTC. It is translated as CASSHPSQGREQFF.

J is TRBJ1-5 and V is TRBV2, with 10 nucleotides matching TRBD1. Germline loops: CDR1 SNHLY, CDR2 FYNNEI. V was clipped by 3 bases and J by 3 bases; unmatched bases: 2. The CDR3 contains 15 residues. In DNA, the CDR3 is TGTGCCAGCAGTGAGGGACAGGGGAACAATCAGCCCCAGCATTTT. Encoded protein: CASSEGQGNNQPQHF.

The chain has TRBV6-2 or TRBV6-3 and TRBJ2-7, with 7 bases fitting TRBD1. The V gene's germline CDR1 is MNHEY and CDR2 SVGEGT. V shed 6 bases and J 2 bases; nucleotides not matched to a gene: 7. This CDR3 has 14 amino acids. As DNA, the CDR3 is TGTGCCAGCAGCCGACAGGGATTTACCTACGAGCAGTACTTC. Translating gives CASSRQGFTYEQYF.

The rearrangement uses TRBV27 and TRBJ1-1; D call uncertain. The germline V gene encodes CDR1 MNHEY and CDR2 SMNVEV (reference sequence). V lost 2 bases and J 0 bases, leaving 7 bases between the germline ends. The CDR3 has 14 amino acids. CDR3 nucleotide sequence: TGTGCCAGCAGTTTAGCGCGTATGAACACTGAAGCTTTCTTT. Translation gives CASSLARMNTEAFF.

This clone was detected ten times or more. The chain is built from TRBV28 and TRBJ2-2, with TRBD2 matching 11 bases. Trimming cost V 6 bases and J 2 bases; bases outside gene matches: 14. CDR1 MDHEN and CDR2 SYDVKM come from the germline V gene. CDR3 length equals 19 residues. CDR3: CASSLHRLAGPYNTGELFF. The CDR3 region has the DNA TGTGCCAGCAGCCTACATCGACTAGCGGGGCCCTATAACACCGGGGAGCTGTTTTTT. Using reference TRBV28 and TRBJ2-2 for the parts outside the CDR3, the full variable domain is DVKVTQSSRYLVKRTGEKVFLECVQDMDHENMFWYRQDPGLGLRLIYFSYDVKMKEKGDIPEGYSVSREKKERFSLILESASTNQTSMYLCASSLHRLAGPYNTGELFFGEGSRLTVL.

J is TRBJ1-3 and V is TRBV7-3; tentatively, D is TRBD1 (5 bases). Trimming pared 1 base from V and 3 bases from J, leaving 10 bases between. There are 15 residues in the CDR3. Germline V gives CDR1 SGHTA, CDR2 FQGTGA. CDR3 residues: CASSLIGGGGNTIYF. The DNA of the CDR3 is TGTGCCAGCAGCTTAATCGGGGGAGGTGGAAACACCATATATTTT.

J is TRBJ2-4 and V is TRBV2, with TRBD2 matching over 8 bases. V trimming: 7 bases; J trimming: 7 bases; junction bases outside the gene matches: 6. Germline loops: CDR1 SNHLY, CDR2 FYNNEI. This CDR3 is built from 13 residues. The CDR3 DNA reads TGTGCCAGCAAAGGACTAGCCGGCAACATTCAGTACTTC. It codes for CASKGLAGNIQYF.

The gene calls are TRBV2 and TRBJ2-1; 8 bases align to TRBD2. Germline CDR1 and CDR2: SNHLY and FYNNEI. The CDR3 contains 16 residues. V shed 8 bases, J shed 4 bases, and the junction held 13 bases outside the gene matches. CDR3 sequence: CASLDTTSGPYNEQFF. The CDR3 bases are TGTGCCAGCCTCGATACAACTAGCGGCCCATACAATGAGCAGTTCTTC.

The chain joins TRBV25-1 to TRBJ1-2; no clear D. V lost 1 base and J lost 6, with 9 bases in between. CDR1 and CDR2 (germline): MGHDK, SYGVNS. The CDR3 is 13 residues long. The CDR3 DNA is TGTGCCAGCAGTGAATTTGGCGGGAATGGCTACACCTTC. Protein sequence: CASSEFGGNGYTF.

The chain combines TRBV21-1 with TRBJ2-7; TRBD1 reflects the table's D call only, with no check against the DNA. TRBV21-1 is a pseudogene segment. This CDR3 spans 15 amino acids. CDR3 sequence (DNA): TGTGCCAGCTCAGGGGGGCCTTTCTTCTCCTACGAGCAGTACTTC. It yields the protein CASSGGPFFSYEQYF.

The chain has TRBV11-2 and TRBJ2-7; 9 bases fit TRBD2. The CDR3 contains 16 residues. The V gene's germline CDR1 is SGHAT and CDR2 FQNNGV. The trim removed 1 base at V and 0 bases at J, leaving 4 bases unmatched. The CDR3 region has the DNA TGTGCCAGCAGCTTAGGGAGTAGCGGGAGCTCCTACGAGCAGTACTTC. Protein: CASSLGSSGSSYEQYF. The variable domain in full, completed from reference TRBV11-2 and TRBJ2-7, reads EAGVAQSPRYKIIEKRQSVAFWCNPISGHATLYWYQQILGQGPKLLIQFQNNGVVDDSQLPKDRFSAERLKGVDSTLKIQPAKLEDSAVYLCASSLGSSGSSYEQYFGPGTRLTVT.

The sample holds a few counts of this clone. The rearrangement links TRBV2 to TRBJ2-7, with TRBD2 matching over 7 bases. CDR3 length equals 15 residues. Germline CDR1 reads SNHLY; CDR2 reads FYNNEI. V trimming: 6 bases; J trimming: 2 bases; junction bases outside the gene matches: 10. CDR3 nucleotide sequence: TGTGCCAGCAGGAGGGCCAGGGAGGGAACCTACGAGCAGTACTTC. The encoded protein is CASRRAREGTYEQYF. The full variable domain, its missing parts supplied by reference TRBV2 and TRBJ2-7, is EPEVTQTPSHQVTQMGQEVILRCVPISNHLYFYWYRQILGQKVEFLVSFYNNEISEKSEIFDDQFSVERPDGSNFTLKIRSTKLEDSAMYFCASRRAREGTYEQYFGPGTRLTVT.

This chain joins TRBV5-4 and TRBJ1-5; 10 bases map to TRBD1. The length of the CDR3 is 15 residues. Germline CDR1 SGHNT, CDR2 YYREEE (reference sequence). V lost 0 bases and J lost 5; bases outside the gene matches: 2. CDR3 coding DNA: TGTGCCAGCAGCTTGGGTGGGACAGGGGATCAGCCCCAGCATTTT. It encodes CASSLGGTGDQPQHF. Looking up the rest from reference TRBV5-4 and TRBJ1-5 gives the full variable domain: ETGVTQSPTHLIKTRGQQVTLRCSSQSGHNTVSWYQQALGQGPQFIFQYYREEENGRGNFPPRFSGLQFPNYSSELNVNALELDDSALYLCASSLGGTGDQPQHFGDGTRLSIL.

This clone came up once. The V and J genes are TRBV7-8 and TRBJ1-4, with 11 bases identical to TRBD1. V was clipped by 1 base and J by 5 bases; unmatched bases: 3. Germline CDR1 and CDR2: SGHVS and FQNEAQ. The CDR3 has 16 amino acids. Written as DNA, the CDR3 is TGTGCCAGCAGCTTAGGGGGGACAGGGGGGAATGAAAAACTGTTTTTT. Translated: CASSLGGTGGNEKLFF.

J is TRBJ1-1 and V is TRBV7-9; the D is unclear. In germline, CDR1 is SEHNR, CDR2 FQNEAQ (reference sequence). The CDR3 has 15 residues. V was clipped by 2 bases and J by 0 bases, with 10 bases between them. The CDR3: CASSLLQVMNTEAFF. CDR3 in DNA: TGTGCCAGCAGCTTACTCCAGGTCATGAACACTGAAGCTTTCTTT.

This chain links TRBV11-2 with TRBJ2-1, with 12 positions matching TRBD2. Germline V gene data show CDR1 as SGHAT and CDR2 as FQNNGV. CDR3 length: 17 amino acids. With 1 base clipped from V and 3 bases from J, the junction kept 4 bases outside the gene matches. The CDR3: CASSLAPTSGGYNEQFF. The CDR3 DNA follows: TGTGCCAGCAGCTTAGCCCCGACTAGCGGGGGCTACAATGAGCAGTTCTTC.

This clone appeared a few times. The V and J genes are TRBV24-1 and TRBJ2-2; the match to TRBD1 covers 10 bases. V lost 5 bases, J lost 7 bases, and 6 bases stayed unmatched. The CDR3 spans 15 residues. The V gene's germline CDR1 is KGHDR and CDR2 SFDVKD. The chain's CDR3 is CATSADRGQSGELFF. For the CDR3, the DNA is TGTGCCACCAGTGCAGACAGGGGGCAGAGCGGGGAGCTGTTTTTT.

V and J are TRBV7-3 and TRBJ2-3; D call uncertain. The length of the CDR3 is 13 residues. Germline V gene data show CDR1 as SGHTA and CDR2 as FQGTGA. V was shortened by 4 bases and J by 2 bases, with 7 bases between the two germline ends. The CDR3 DNA is TGTGCCAGCAGCTCCTCCTTCACAGATACGCAGTATTTT. This gives the protein CASSSSFTDTQYF.

In its sample, this clone was seen once. This chain joins TRBV13 and TRBJ1-4; TRBD1 matches 9 bases. Germline CDR1 reads PRHDT; CDR2 reads FYEKMQ (reference sequence). This CDR3 is 16 amino acids long. V lost 6 bases and J lost 6; bases outside the gene matches: 11. CDR3 nucleotide sequence: TGTGCCAGCAGTTTGTTTCCGGGACAGGGTTATGAAAAACTGTTTTTT. Residues: CASSLFPGQGYEKLFF.

This clone was observed at least ten times. The gene calls are TRBV11-2 and TRBJ1-1; D might be TRBD1 (6 bases). Germline V gene lookup returns CDR1 SGHAT and CDR2 FQNNGV. V was cut by 1 base and J by 0 bases, with 9 bases left in between. The CDR3 length is 15 residues. CDR3 coding DNA: TGTGCCAGCAGCTTAGCAGGACAGCTGAACACTGAAGCTTTCTTT. This sequence encodes CASSLAGQLNTEAFF.

This clone was recorded only once. The V gene is TRBV20-1, the J gene TRBJ2-7; TRBD2 agrees at 7 bases. V trimming: 3 bases; J trimming: 1 base; junction bases outside the gene matches: 9. This CDR3 comprises 15 residues. CDR1 DFQATT and CDR2 SNEGSKA come from the germline V gene (reference sequence). The CDR3 is CSASPSQRESYEQYF. The CDR3 nucleotides read TGCAGTGCTAGTCCGAGCCAGCGGGAATCCTACGAGCAGTACTTC.

The sample holds one count of this clone. V usage is TRBV19 and J usage is TRBJ1-2; no reliable D call. V was pared by 6 bases and J by 3 bases, with 20 bases between. The CDR3 is made up of 16 amino acids. Per the germline V gene, CDR1 is LNHDA and CDR2 is SQIVND (reference sequence). CDR3 residues: CASSLVLGVHDYGYTF. The CDR3 DNA is TGTGCCAGTAGCTTAGTGTTGGGCGTCCACGACTATGGCTACACCTTC.

This chain uses TRBV6-5 with TRBJ2-7; 7 bases fit TRBD1. The germline V gene encodes CDR1 MNHEY and CDR2 SVGAGI. Germline trimming cut 2 bases from V and 0 bases from J; bases unmatched to any gene: 1. The CDR3 extends over 14 amino acids. The CDR3 coding sequence is TGTGCCAGCAGTTACCCAGGGGGCTCCTACGAGCAGTACTTC. It specifies CASSYPGGSYEQYF.

Only a few counts were recorded for this clone. This chain joins TRBV7-2 and TRBJ2-3; 7 bases fit TRBD2. The CDR3 spans 15 residues. V lost 0 bases and J lost 1; bases outside the gene matches: 1. Germline CDR1 reads SGHTA; CDR2 reads FQGNSA. CDR3 region: CASSLAAGGTDTQYF. The DNA of the CDR3 is TGTGCCAGCAGCTTAGCGGCGGGGGGCACAGATACGCAGTATTTT.

The chain joins TRBV7-9 to TRBJ2-1; a possible D gene is TRBD2 (5 bases). V dropped 7 bases and J dropped 6 bases, with 13 bases sitting between them. The CDR3 runs 13 residues. Germline CDR1 and CDR2: SEHNR and FQNEAQ (reference sequence). CDR3 protein: CASIEGWGNEQFF. The CDR3, as DNA: TGTGCCAGCATCGAGGGCTGGGGCAATGAGCAGTTCTTC.